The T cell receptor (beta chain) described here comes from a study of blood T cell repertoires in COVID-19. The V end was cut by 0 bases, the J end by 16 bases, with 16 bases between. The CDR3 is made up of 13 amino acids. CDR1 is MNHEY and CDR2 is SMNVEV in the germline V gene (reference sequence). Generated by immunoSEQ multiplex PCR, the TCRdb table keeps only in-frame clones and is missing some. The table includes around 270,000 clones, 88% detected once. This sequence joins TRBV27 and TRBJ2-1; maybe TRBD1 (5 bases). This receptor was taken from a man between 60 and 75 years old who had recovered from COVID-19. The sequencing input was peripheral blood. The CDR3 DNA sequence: TGTGCCAGCAGTTTATCGGCTTTGGCAGGACAATTCTTC. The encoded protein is CASSLSALAGQFF.